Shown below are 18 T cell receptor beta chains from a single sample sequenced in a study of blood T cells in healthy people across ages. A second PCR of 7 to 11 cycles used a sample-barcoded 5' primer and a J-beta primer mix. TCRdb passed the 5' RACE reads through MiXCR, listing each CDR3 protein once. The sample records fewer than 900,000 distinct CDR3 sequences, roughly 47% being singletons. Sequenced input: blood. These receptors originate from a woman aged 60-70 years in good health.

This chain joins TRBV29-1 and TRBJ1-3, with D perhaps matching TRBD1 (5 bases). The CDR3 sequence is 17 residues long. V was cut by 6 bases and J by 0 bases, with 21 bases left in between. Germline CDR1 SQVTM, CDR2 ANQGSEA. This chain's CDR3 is CSVVGQGSQSSGNTIYF. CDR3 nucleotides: TGCAGCGTCGTGGGGCAGGGCTCCCAAAGCTCTGGAAACACCATATATTTT.

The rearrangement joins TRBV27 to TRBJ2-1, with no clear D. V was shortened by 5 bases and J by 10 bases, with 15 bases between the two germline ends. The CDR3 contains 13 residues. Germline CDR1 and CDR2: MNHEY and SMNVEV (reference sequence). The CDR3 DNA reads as TGTGCCAGCAGTCACCGCCAGGTGGGCGAGCAGTTCTTC. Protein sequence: CASSHRQVGEQFF.

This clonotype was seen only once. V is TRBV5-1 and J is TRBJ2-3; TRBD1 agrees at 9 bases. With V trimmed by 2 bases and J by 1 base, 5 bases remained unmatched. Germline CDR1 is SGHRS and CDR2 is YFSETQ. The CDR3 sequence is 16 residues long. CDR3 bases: TGCGCCAGCAGCTTCGAGGGACAGGGAGGCACAGATACGCAGTATTTT. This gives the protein CASSFEGQGGTDTQYF.

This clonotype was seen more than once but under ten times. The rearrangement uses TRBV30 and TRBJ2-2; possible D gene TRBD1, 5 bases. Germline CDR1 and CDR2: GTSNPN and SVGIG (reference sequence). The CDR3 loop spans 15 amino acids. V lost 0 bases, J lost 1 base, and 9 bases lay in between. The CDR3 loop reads CAWSVQALNTGELFF. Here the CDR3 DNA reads TGTGCCTGGAGTGTACAGGCCCTGAACACCGGGGAGCTGTTTTTT. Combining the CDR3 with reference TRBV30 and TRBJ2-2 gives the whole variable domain SQTIHQWPATLVQPVGSPLSLECTVEGTSNPNLYWYRQAAGRGLQLLFYSVGIGQISSEVPQNLSASRPQDRQFILSSKKLLLSDSGFYLCAWSVQALNTGELFFGEGSRLTVL.

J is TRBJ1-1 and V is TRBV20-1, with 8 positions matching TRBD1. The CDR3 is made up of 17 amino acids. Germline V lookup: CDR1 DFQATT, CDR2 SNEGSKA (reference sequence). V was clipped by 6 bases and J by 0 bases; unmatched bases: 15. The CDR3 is CSAEARGRVLMNTEAFF. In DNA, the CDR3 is TGCAGTGCCGAGGCCAGGGGGCGAGTTCTTATGAACACTGAAGCTTTCTTT.

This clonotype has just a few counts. CDR3 DNA: TGTGCCAGCAGCGTAGGGACTAGCGGGATATCAATCGAGACCCAGTACTTC. It translates to CASSVGTSGISIETQYF. The gene calls are TRBV9 and TRBJ2-4, with 12 bases that match TRBD2. Gene TRBJ2-5 matches the end of the DNA better, so the J call may be wrong. This CDR3 spans 17 amino acids. Germline V CDR1 and CDR2: SGDLS, YYNGEE.

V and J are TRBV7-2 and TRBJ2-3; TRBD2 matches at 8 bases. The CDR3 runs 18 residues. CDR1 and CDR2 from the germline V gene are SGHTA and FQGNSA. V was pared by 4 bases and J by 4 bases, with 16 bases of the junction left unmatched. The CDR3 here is CASSSLGRAGVFPDTQYF. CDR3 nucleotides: TGTGCCAGCAGCTCCCTAGGACGAGCGGGAGTTTTCCCAGATACGCAGTATTTT.

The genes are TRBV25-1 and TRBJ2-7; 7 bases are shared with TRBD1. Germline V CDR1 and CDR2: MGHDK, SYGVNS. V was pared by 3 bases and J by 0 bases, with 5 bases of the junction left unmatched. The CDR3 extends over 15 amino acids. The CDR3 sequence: CASSDANRGSYEQYF. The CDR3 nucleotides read TGTGCCAGCAGTGATGCTAACAGGGGCTCCTACGAGCAGTACTTC.

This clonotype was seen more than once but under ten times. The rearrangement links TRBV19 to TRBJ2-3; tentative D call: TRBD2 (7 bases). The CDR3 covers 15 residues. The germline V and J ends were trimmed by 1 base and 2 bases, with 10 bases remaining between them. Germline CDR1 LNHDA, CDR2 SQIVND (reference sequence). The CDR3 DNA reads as TGTGCCAGTAGTATAGGAGCGGGACACACAGATACGCAGTATTTT. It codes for CASSIGAGHTDTQYF.

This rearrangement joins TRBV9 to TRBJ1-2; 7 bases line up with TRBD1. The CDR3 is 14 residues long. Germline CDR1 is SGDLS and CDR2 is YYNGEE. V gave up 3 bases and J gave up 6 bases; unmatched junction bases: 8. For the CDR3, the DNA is TGTGCCAGCAGCGCTCGGACAGGCGAACATGGCTACACCTTC. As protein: CASSARTGEHGYTF. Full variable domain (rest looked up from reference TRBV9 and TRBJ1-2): DSGVTQTPKHLITATGQRVTLRCSPRSGDLSVYWYQQSLDQGLQFLIQYYNGEERAKGNILERFSAQQFPDLHSELNLSSLELGDSALYFCASSARTGEHGYTFGSGTRLTVV.

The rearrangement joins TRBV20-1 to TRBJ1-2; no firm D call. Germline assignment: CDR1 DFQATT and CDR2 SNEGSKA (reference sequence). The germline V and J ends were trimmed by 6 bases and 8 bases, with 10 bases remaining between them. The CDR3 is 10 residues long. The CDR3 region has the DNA TGCAGTGCCAGGCTATGGGGCTACACCTTC. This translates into CSARLWGYTF.

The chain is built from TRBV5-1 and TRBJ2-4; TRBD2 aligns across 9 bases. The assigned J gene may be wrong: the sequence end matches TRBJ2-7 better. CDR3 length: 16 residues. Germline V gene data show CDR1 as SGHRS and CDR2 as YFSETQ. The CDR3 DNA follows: TGCGCCAGCAGCTTGGCTAGATGGACTAGCGACCACGAGCAGTACTTC. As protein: CASSLARWTSDHEQYF.

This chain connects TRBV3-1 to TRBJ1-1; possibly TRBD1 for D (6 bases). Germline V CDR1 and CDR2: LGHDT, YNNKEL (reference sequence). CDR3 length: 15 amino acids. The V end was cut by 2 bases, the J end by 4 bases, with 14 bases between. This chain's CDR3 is CASSQQQGIGTEAFF. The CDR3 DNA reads TGTGCCAGCAGCCAACAACAGGGCATAGGCACTGAAGCTTTCTTT.

CDR3 protein: CSARDPDRGQGQFF. CDR3 nucleotide sequence: TGCAGTGCTAGAGATCCAGACAGGGGACAGGGGCAGTTCTTC. The J gene is TRBJ2-1, the V gene TRBV20-1, with 9 bases that match TRBD1. The V gene end was trimmed by 0 bases and the J gene end by 12 bases; junction bases not matched to a gene: 9. Germline CDR1 and CDR2: DFQATT and SNEGSKA (reference sequence). This CDR3 has 14 amino acids.

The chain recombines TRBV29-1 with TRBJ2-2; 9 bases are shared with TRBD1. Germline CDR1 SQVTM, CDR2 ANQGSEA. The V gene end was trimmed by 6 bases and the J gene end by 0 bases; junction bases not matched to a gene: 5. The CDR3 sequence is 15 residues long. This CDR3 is CSVLTGGANTGELFF. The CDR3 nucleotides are TGCAGCGTCCTCACAGGGGGCGCGAACACCGGGGAGCTGTTTTTT.

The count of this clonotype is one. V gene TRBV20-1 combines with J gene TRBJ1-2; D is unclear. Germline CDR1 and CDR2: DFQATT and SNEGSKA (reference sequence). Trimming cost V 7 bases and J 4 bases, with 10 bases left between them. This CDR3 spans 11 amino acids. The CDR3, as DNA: TGCAGTGTCGTTTGGAGCTATGGCTACACCTTC. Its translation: CSVVWSYGYTF.

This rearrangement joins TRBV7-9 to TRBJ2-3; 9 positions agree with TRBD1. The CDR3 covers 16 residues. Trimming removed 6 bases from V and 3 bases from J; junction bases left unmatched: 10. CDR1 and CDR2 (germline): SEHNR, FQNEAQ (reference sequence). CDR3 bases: TGTGCCAGCAGGAGTTGGGGGACAGGGAAGACAGATACGCAGTATTTT. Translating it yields CASRSWGTGKTDTQYF.

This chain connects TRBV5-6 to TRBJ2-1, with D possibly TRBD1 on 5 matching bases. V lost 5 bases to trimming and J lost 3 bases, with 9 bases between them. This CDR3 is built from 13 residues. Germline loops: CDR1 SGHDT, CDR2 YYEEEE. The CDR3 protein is CASRQDIYNEQFF. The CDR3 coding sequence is TGTGCCAGCAGACAGGATATCTACAATGAGCAGTTCTTC.